This T cell receptor (beta chain) is drawn from a study of identical twins. TCRdb used MiXCR to reprocess the 5' RACE reads, holding one entry per CDR3 protein. The sample lists around 690,000 distinct CDR3 sequences, around 20% seen once, with roughly 4% in the top ten. After removal of 10 bases from V and 3 bases from J, the junction contained 8 bases not matched to a gene. CDR1 and CDR2 (germline): ENHRY, SYGVKD. The CDR3 runs to 15 residues. Study-wide points: Carriage of fewer insertions was seen in abundant cord blood beta clonotypes, whereas memory repertoires showed none.

In its sample, this clonotype was seen a few times. Its cognate antigen is unknown. The sample was also linked to a second study, of T cells expressing NK-cell markers.

This TCR was sampled from a woman aged 18 to 35 in good health. The sequenced material came from PBMCs. The chain employs TRBV10-3 and TRBJ2-7, with 14 bases lining up with TRBD2. The CDR3 is CATLSGTSGSYEQYF. CDR3 bases: TGTGCCACGCTCAGCGGGACTAGCGGGAGCTACGAGCAGTACTTC.